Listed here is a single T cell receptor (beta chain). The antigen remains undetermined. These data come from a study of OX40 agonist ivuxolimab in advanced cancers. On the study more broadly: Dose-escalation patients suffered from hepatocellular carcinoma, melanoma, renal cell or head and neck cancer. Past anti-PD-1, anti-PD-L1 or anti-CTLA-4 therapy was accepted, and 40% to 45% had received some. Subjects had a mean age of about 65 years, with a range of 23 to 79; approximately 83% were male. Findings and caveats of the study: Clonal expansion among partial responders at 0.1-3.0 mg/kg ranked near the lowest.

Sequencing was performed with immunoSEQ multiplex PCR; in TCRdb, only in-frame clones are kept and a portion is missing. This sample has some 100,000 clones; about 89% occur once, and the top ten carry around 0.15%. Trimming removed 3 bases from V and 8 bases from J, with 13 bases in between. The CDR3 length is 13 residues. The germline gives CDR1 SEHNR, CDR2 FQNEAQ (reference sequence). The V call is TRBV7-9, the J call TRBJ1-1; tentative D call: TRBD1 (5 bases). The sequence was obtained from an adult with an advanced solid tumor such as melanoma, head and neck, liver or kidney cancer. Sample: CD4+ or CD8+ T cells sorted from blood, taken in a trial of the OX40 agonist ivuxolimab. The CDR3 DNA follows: TGTGCCAGCAGCTTTGGGAACAGGCTCGAAGCTTTCTTT. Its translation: CASSFGNRLEAFF.